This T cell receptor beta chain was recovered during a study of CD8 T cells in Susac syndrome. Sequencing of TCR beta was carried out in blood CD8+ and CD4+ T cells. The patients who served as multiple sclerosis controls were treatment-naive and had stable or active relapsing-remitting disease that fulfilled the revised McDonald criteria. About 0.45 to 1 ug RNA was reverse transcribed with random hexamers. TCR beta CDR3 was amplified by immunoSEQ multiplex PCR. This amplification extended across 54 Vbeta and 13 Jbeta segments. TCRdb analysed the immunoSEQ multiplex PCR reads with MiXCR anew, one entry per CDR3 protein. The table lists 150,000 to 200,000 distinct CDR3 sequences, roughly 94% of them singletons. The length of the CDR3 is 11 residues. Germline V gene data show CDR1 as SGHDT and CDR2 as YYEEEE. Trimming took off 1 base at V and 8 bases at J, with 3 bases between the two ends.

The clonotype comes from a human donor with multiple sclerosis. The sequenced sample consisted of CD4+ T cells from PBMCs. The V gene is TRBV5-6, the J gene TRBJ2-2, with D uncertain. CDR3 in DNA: TGTGCCAGCAGCTTGTTAGGGGAGCTGTTTTTT. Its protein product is CASSLLGELFF.